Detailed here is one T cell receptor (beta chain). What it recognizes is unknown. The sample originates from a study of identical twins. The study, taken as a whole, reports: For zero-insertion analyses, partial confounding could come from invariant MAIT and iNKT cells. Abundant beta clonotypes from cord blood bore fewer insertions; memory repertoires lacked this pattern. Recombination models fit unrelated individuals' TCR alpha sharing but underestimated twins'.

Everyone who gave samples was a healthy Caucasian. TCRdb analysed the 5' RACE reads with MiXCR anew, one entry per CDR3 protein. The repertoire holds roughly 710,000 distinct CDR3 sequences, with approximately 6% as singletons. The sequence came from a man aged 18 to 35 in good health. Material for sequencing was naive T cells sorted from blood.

CDR3 residues: CASSPIWGREGLDTQYF. Here the CDR3 DNA reads TGTGCCAGCAGCCCCATATGGGGGCGGGAGGGCCTGGATACGCAGTATTTT. The gene calls are TRBV6-2 or TRBV6-3 and TRBJ2-3, with 9 bases aligning to TRBD2. This CDR3 contains 17 residues. Germline lookup yields CDR1 MNHEY and CDR2 SVGEGT. Losses at the gene ends were 6 bases for V and 6 bases for J; bases not matched to a gene: 16.